Listed here are 31 T cell receptor beta chains from one sample, sequenced in a study of T cell changes during pregnancy in multiple sclerosis. Here immunoSEQ multiplex PCR was the method, and the copy in TCRdb shows in-frame clones only, minus some. The table shows approximately 28,000 clones, with 92% occurring only once. This specimen consisted of peripheral blood, obtained in the first trimester of pregnancy. The origin of the receptors is a female donor in good health, enrolled as a control in a pregnancy study.

The V call is TRBV2, the J call TRBJ1-5, with D possibly being TRBD1 (5 bases). This CDR3 has 14 amino acids. V lost 7 bases and J 2 bases, leaving 12 bases between the germline ends. CDR1 is SNHLY, CDR2 FYNNEI, per germline. CDR3 loop: CASMSGGGNQPQHF. The CDR3 DNA follows: TGTGCCAGCATGTCCGGGGGTGGCAATCAGCCCCAGCATTTT.

This clone was picked up one time. The chain couples TRBV5-6 to TRBJ2-5; unclear D gene. The assigned J gene may be wrong: the sequence end matches TRBJ2-7 better. Germline lookup yields CDR1 SGHDT and CDR2 YYEEEE. This CDR3 has 14 amino acids. The CDR3 DNA follows: TGTGCCAGCCAGCCGGGTCCCGACTCCTACGAGCAGTACTTC. Translation: CASQPGPDSYEQYF.

This clone was seen once. This chain uses TRBV30 with TRBJ1-1; weak D call: TRBD1 (6 bases). V shed 4 bases and J shed 1 base, with 10 bases lying between them. Germline CDR1 is GTSNPN and CDR2 is SVGIG (reference sequence). The CDR3 length is 13 residues. The CDR3 DNA reads as TGTGCCTGGACGAGGGGGTGGAACACTGAAGCTTTCTTT. It specifies CAWTRGWNTEAFF.

The chain uses TRBV6-5 and TRBJ2-7; TRBD2 agrees at 14 bases. Germline V CDR1 and CDR2: MNHEY, SVGAGI. The CDR3 is 16 residues long. The J segment lost 2 bases and the V segment lost 2 bases, leaving 2 bases of the junction unmatched. Here the CDR3 DNA reads TGTGCCAGCAGTTACGCGGGACTAGCGGGAGCCTACGAGCAGTACTTC. It encodes CASSYAGLAGAYEQYF.

This clone is medium-sized. The rearrangement joins TRBV30 to TRBJ2-7; TRBD2 is a possible D gene (6 bases). The ends were cut back, 3 bases at V and 3 bases at J, with 24 bases in the middle. The CDR3 covers 17 residues. Germline CDR1 is GTSNPN and CDR2 is SVGIG (reference sequence). The CDR3 DNA follows: TGTGCCTGGAGGGCGTGGAGGGACCTTAGCTCGAGCTACGAGCAGTACTTC. Translation: CAWRAWRDLSSSYEQYF.

The J gene is TRBJ1-2, the V gene TRBV25-1; D is unclear. Germline CDR1 reads MGHDK; CDR2 reads SYGVNS. There are 14 residues in the CDR3. V was trimmed by 7 bases and J by 2 bases, leaving 14 bases between them. DNA of the CDR3: TGTGCCAGCACCAGAGCGGGCACCAACTATGGCTACACCTTC. Translation: CASTRAGTNYGYTF.

CDR3 protein: CASSLDWLAGQETQYF. CDR3 in DNA: TGCGCCAGCAGCTTGGATTGGCTAGCGGGGCAAGAGACCCAGTACTTC. The J gene is TRBJ2-5, the V gene TRBV5-1; 9 nucleotides agree with TRBD2. V lost 0 bases to trimming and J lost 2 bases; unmatched junction nucleotides: 5. This CDR3 spans 16 amino acids. CDR1 and CDR2 from the germline V gene are SGHRS and YFSETQ.

This clone appeared once. The J gene is TRBJ2-7, the V gene TRBV5-1; 7 nucleotides agree with TRBD1. CDR1 and CDR2 (germline): SGHRS, YFSETQ. CDR3 length equals 12 residues. V shed 4 bases and J 3 bases; nucleotides not matched to a gene: 1. The CDR3 sequence is CASSRDSYEQYF. DNA of the CDR3: TGCGCCAGCAGCCGGGACAGCTACGAGCAGTACTTC.

This chain uses TRBV6-1 with TRBJ1-4; weak D call: TRBD1 (6 bases). With 1 base removed from V and 0 bases from J, the gap between germline ends came to 6 bases. This CDR3 has 15 residues. Germline CDR1 reads MNHNS; CDR2 reads SASEGT. The CDR3, as DNA: TGTGCCAGCAGTGAAGGGACAGCAACTAATGAAAAACTGTTTTTT. Its translation: CASSEGTATNEKLFF.

The genes are TRBV14 and TRBJ1-5; possibly TRBD1 for D (5 bases). Trimming stripped 1 base from V and 3 bases from J, with 22 bases between. The CDR3 runs to 19 residues. CDR1 and CDR2 (germline): SGHDN, FVKESK. The CDR3 DNA follows: TGTGCCAGCAGCCAAGTTTGGGGCAGGGAAAATGGGCTCAATCAGCCCCAGCATTTT. Protein product: CASSQVWGRENGLNQPQHF.

V gene TRBV30 combines with J gene TRBJ2-7; TRBD1 matches at 11 bases. With 3 bases clipped from V and 6 bases from J, the junction kept 4 bases outside the gene matches. Per the germline V gene, CDR1 is GTSNPN and CDR2 is SVGIG (reference sequence). The CDR3 length is 13 residues. CDR3: CAWSGQGAGEQYF. The CDR3 DNA sequence: TGTGCCTGGAGCGGACAGGGGGCGGGCGAGCAGTACTTC.

V is TRBV30 and J is TRBJ2-7; 8 nucleotides line up with TRBD2. The V gene end was trimmed by 3 bases and the J gene end by 3 bases; junction bases not matched to a gene: 10. The CDR3 consists of 15 residues. CDR1 is GTSNPN and CDR2 is SVGIG in the germline V gene (reference sequence). Written as DNA, the CDR3 is TGTGCCTGGAGGGGCGCGGGGGGCAATAACTACGAGCAGTACTTC. It specifies CAWRGAGGNNYEQYF.

The rearrangement links TRBV7-8 to TRBJ2-7; 8 bases align to TRBD1. There are 15 residues in the CDR3. The junction had 10 bases not matched to a gene; V was cut back by 7 bases and J by 2 bases. Germline CDR1 reads SGHVS; CDR2 reads FQNEAQ. As DNA, the CDR3 is TGTGCCAGCAACTCCGCCGACAGGGGAGCCTACGAGCAGTACTTC. It encodes CASNSADRGAYEQYF. The variable domain in full, with the rest retrieved from reference TRBV7-8 and TRBJ2-7, is GAGVSQSPRYKVAKRGQDVALRCDPISGHVSLFWYQQALGQGPEFLTYFQNEAQLDKSGLPSDRFFAERPEGSVSTLKIQRTQQEDSAVYLCASNSADRGAYEQYFGPGTRLTVT.

This clone was recorded once. This chain uses TRBV27 with TRBJ1-1, with a weak D call TRBD1 (6 bases). CDR3 length: 13 amino acids. Germline values: CDR1 MNHEY, CDR2 SMNVEV (reference sequence). V was clipped by 5 bases and J by 5 bases, with 12 bases between them. The CDR3 loop reads CASSNRGGTEAFF. The DNA for the CDR3 is TGTGCCAGCAGTAACCGAGGGGGAACTGAAGCTTTCTTT.

V and J are TRBV27 and TRBJ2-1, with D possibly TRBD2 on 5 matching bases. Germline V gene sequence: CDR1 MNHEY, CDR2 SMNVEV (reference sequence). The CDR3 length is 15 residues. V was cut by 2 bases and J by 1 base, with 9 bases left in between. CDR3 coding DNA: TGTGCCAGCAGTTTAACCGGAGGATCCTACAATGAGCAGTTCTTC. This gives the protein CASSLTGGSYNEQFF.

J is TRBJ2-5 and V is TRBV18, with TRBD2 matching over 14 bases. Looked up from germline, CDR1 is KGHSH and CDR2 is LQKENI. This CDR3 is 17 amino acids long. V gave up 2 bases and J gave up 5 bases; unmatched junction bases: 7. This CDR3 is CASSPRLAGGPGETQYF. The CDR3 DNA reads as TGTGCCAGCTCACCAAGACTAGCGGGAGGGCCGGGTGAGACCCAGTACTTC. Looking up the rest from reference TRBV18 and TRBJ2-5 gives the full variable domain: NAGVMQNPRHLVRRRGQEARLRCSPMKGHSHVYWYRQLPEEGLKFMVYLQKENIIDESGMPKERFSAEFPKEGPSILRIQQVVRGDSAAYFCASSPRLAGGPGETQYFGPGTRLLVL.

The genes are TRBV5-6 and TRBJ2-3, with D maybe TRBD2 (5 bases). Germline V gene lookup returns CDR1 SGHDT and CDR2 YYEEEE. V was shortened by 4 bases and J by 2 bases, with 14 bases between the two germline ends. The CDR3 extends over 15 amino acids. In DNA, the CDR3 is TGTGCCAGCAGCCCCGAAGGACTCCTCACAGATACGCAGTATTTT. Translation gives CASSPEGLLTDTQYF.

This clone has a handful of counts. The DNA of the CDR3 is TGTGCCAGCAGCTTAGTGGCAGGGTCCATGAACACTGAAGCTTTCTTT. This translates into CASSLVAGSMNTEAFF. V gene TRBV7-9 combines with J gene TRBJ1-1; weak D call: TRBD1 (5 bases). CDR1 is SEHNR and CDR2 is FQNEAQ in the germline V gene (reference sequence). Trimming shortened V by 1 base and J by 0 bases, and 12 bases separated the two germline ends. The CDR3 is 16 residues long.

This clone was observed a single time. The gene calls are TRBV6-5 and TRBJ1-6, with D perhaps TRBD1 (5 bases). V lost 6 bases and J lost 4, with 13 bases in between. This CDR3 is built from 15 residues. Germline V lookup: CDR1 MNHEY, CDR2 SVGAGI. CDR3 amino acids: CASSPRQIYNSPLHF. CDR3 sequence (DNA): TGTGCCAGCAGCCCCCGACAGATATATAATTCACCCCTCCACTTT.

The chain recombines TRBV6-5 with TRBJ2-7; D is perhaps TRBD2 (5 bases). CDR3 length: 15 residues. Germline V gene lookup returns CDR1 MNHEY and CDR2 SVGAGI. V was cut by 6 bases and J by 6 bases, with 21 bases left in between. Here the CDR3 reads CASRNAGLGDGEQYF. The CDR3 coding sequence is TGTGCCAGCAGAAACGCGGGCCTGGGTGATGGCGAGCAGTACTTC.

This clone was seen only once. The chain is built from TRBV30 and TRBJ1-2, with TRBD1 as a possible D gene (5 bases). Trimming pared 0 bases from V and 4 bases from J, leaving 9 bases between. This CDR3 contains 13 residues. In germline, CDR1 is GTSNPN, CDR2 SVGIG (reference sequence). CDR3 sequence reads: CAWSVPQGYGYTF. CDR3 bases: TGTGCCTGGAGTGTACCCCAGGGCTATGGCTACACCTTC.

V is TRBV2 and J is TRBJ2-1, with TRBD2 as a possible D gene (6 bases). Germline V gene data show CDR1 as SNHLY and CDR2 as FYNNEI. The CDR3 runs to 14 residues. V lost 7 bases and J 7 bases, leaving 17 bases between the germline ends. The CDR3 sequence: CASNRDSKLNEQFF. In nucleotides, the CDR3 is TGTGCCAGCAACCGGGACTCCAAGCTTAATGAGCAGTTCTTC.

This clone was observed a single time. V is TRBV5-1 and J is TRBJ2-5; no clear D. V lost 3 bases to trimming and J lost 3 bases, with 9 bases between them. CDR1 is SGHRS, CDR2 YFSETQ, per germline. CDR3 length: 13 amino acids. CDR3 sequence reads: CASSSGSEETQYF. The CDR3 DNA is TGCGCCAGCAGCTCGGGTTCGGAAGAGACCCAGTACTTC.

The J gene is TRBJ2-3, the V gene TRBV6-6; D not resolved. This CDR3 is built from 11 residues. Looked up from germline, CDR1 is MNHNY and CDR2 is SVGAGI (reference sequence). Trimming removed 7 bases from V and 5 bases from J, with 7 bases in between. CDR3 loop: CASTQLDTQYF. DNA for the CDR3: TGTGCCAGCACCCAACTAGATACGCAGTATTTT.

In nucleotides, the CDR3 is TGTGCCAGTAGTATAAACCGGGGAGGGACCGGGGAGCTGTTTTTT. Its protein product is CASSINRGGTGELFF. The chain couples TRBV19 to TRBJ2-2; 7 positions match TRBD2. CDR3 length: 15 residues. The V and J ends lost 2 bases and 5 bases, in that order; junction bases with no gene match: 5. Germline CDR1 LNHDA, CDR2 SQIVND (reference sequence). Together with reference TRBV19 and TRBJ2-2, the CDR3 gives the full variable domain: DGGITQSPKYLFRKEGQNVTLSCEQNLNHDAMYWYRQDPGQGLRLIYYSQIVNDFQKGDIAEGYSVSREKKESFPLTVTSAQKNPTAFYLCASSINRGGTGELFFGEGSRLTVL.

The V call is TRBV5-5, the J call TRBJ2-5, with a possible D match to TRBD2 (5 bases). The CDR3 sequence is 15 residues long. From germline, CDR1 is SGHKS and CDR2 YYEKEE (reference sequence). Trimming removed 1 base from V and 1 base from J, with 11 bases in between. The CDR3 region is CASSLIGGSQETQYF. The CDR3 DNA reads TGTGCCAGCAGCTTGATCGGCGGGTCCCAAGAGACCCAGTACTTC.

This rearrangement joins TRBV6-5 to TRBJ1-2; 7 bases fit TRBD1. The CDR3 consists of 15 residues. V was pared by 6 bases and J by 5 bases, with 12 bases of the junction left unmatched. Germline loops: CDR1 MNHEY, CDR2 SVGAGI. CDR3 residues: CASSLYPTGLYGYTF. The DNA for the CDR3 is TGTGCCAGCAGCCTATACCCGACAGGGCTGTATGGCTACACCTTC.

The gene calls are TRBV18 and TRBJ1-1, with D unresolved. The CDR3 is made up of 12 amino acids. The V and J ends lost 2 bases and 6 bases respectively, with 7 bases between them. Germline lookup yields CDR1 KGHSH and CDR2 LQKENI. The CDR3 sequence: CASSPIEAEAFF. CDR3 bases: TGTGCCAGCTCACCAATAGAGGCTGAAGCTTTCTTT.

V usage is TRBV5-1 and J usage is TRBJ1-1; D not certain. V lost 0 bases and J lost 8, with 17 bases in between. Looked up from germline, CDR1 is SGHRS and CDR2 is YFSETQ. This CDR3 is 15 amino acids long. The chain's CDR3 is CASSLVADPTLEAFF. CDR3 coding DNA: TGCGCCAGCAGCTTGGTAGCGGACCCAACGCTCGAAGCTTTCTTT.

The V gene is TRBV2, the J gene TRBJ2-1; 7 bases line up with TRBD2. CDR1 and CDR2 from the germline V gene are SNHLY and FYNNEI. V shed 6 bases, J shed 8 bases, and the junction held 4 bases outside the gene matches. The CDR3 contains 12 residues. CDR3 amino acids: CASRGGWDEQFF. As DNA, the CDR3 is TGTGCCAGCAGGGGAGGGTGGGATGAGCAGTTCTTC.

The chain couples TRBV5-1 to TRBJ2-5; possible D gene TRBD2, 5 bases. The germline V gene has CDR1 SGHRS and CDR2 YFSETQ. The CDR3 is 13 residues long. V was shortened by 0 bases and J by 2 bases, with 5 bases between the two germline ends. DNA of the CDR3: TGCGCCAGCAGCTTGGGACTACAAGAGACCCAGTACTTC. Translation gives CASSLGLQETQYF.